This entry is about one T cell receptor beta chain. The data were obtained in a study of T cell changes during pregnancy in multiple sclerosis. The table came from immunoSEQ multiplex PCR; TCRdb's copy has only in-frame clones and leaves some out. This sample has under 95,000 clones, with 92% found just once. This CDR3 spans 17 amino acids. In germline, CDR1 is SEHNR, CDR2 FQNEAQ (reference sequence). V lost 0 bases to trimming and J lost 3 bases, with 15 bases between them. The TCR sequence derives from a female donor with multiple sclerosis, enrolled in a pregnancy study. The source was peripheral blood, collected in the second trimester of pregnancy. The chain carries TRBV7-9 and TRBJ2-1; D may be TRBD1 (5 bases). The CDR3 nucleotides read TGTGCCAGCAGCTTAGCCACAGGTCCCGGGTTCTACAATGAGCAGTTCTTC. Translating it yields CASSLATGPGFYNEQFF. The whole variable domain, filled in from reference TRBV7-9 and TRBJ2-1, reads DTGVSQNPRHKITKRGQNVTFRCDPISEHNRLYWYRQTLGQGPEFLTYFQNEAQLEKSRLLSDRFSAERPKGSFSTLEIQRTEQGDSAMYLCASSLATGPGFYNEQFFGPGTRLTVL.